One and the same sample provided the 32 T cell receptor beta chains below, sequenced in a study of blood T cell repertoires in COVID-19. This table comes from immunoSEQ multiplex PCR, and its TCRdb copy is limited to in-frame clones, with some not included. The repertoire includes 130,000 to 150,000 clones, over 75% of them detected once, and about 8% sits in the top ten. Source material: peripheral blood. These receptors were obtained from a woman aged 55-70 years with COVID-19, enrolled during active disease.

The V and J genes are TRBV25-1 and TRBJ1-1; no clear D. CDR3 size: 16 residues. The germline V and J ends were trimmed by 0 bases and 4 bases, with 15 bases remaining between them. The germline gives CDR1 MGHDK, CDR2 SYGVNS. The CDR3 spells CASSEYWAVSSTEAFF. The DNA of the CDR3 is TGTGCCAGCAGTGAATATTGGGCAGTTTCAAGCACTGAAGCTTTCTTT.

The chain is built from TRBV7-9 and TRBJ2-3; no clear D gene. This CDR3 comprises 15 residues. Trimming pared 5 bases from V and 2 bases from J, leaving 14 bases between. CDR1 SEHNR and CDR2 FQNEAQ come from the germline V gene (reference sequence). The CDR3 DNA sequence: TGTGCCAGCAGCCCCAGGCGACCGACCACAGATACGCAGTATTTT. It translates to CASSPRRPTTDTQYF.

This chain joins TRBV10-3 and TRBJ2-2; 8 bases map to TRBD1. The trim removed 10 bases at V and 5 bases at J, leaving 9 bases unmatched. Germline V lookup: CDR1 ENHRY, CDR2 SYGVKD. This CDR3 spans 14 amino acids. For the CDR3, the DNA is TGTGCCACGAAAGGACAGGGCAGTACCGGGGAGCTGTTTTTT. Residues: CATKGQGSTGELFF.

The chain recombines TRBV5-1 with TRBJ2-5; perhaps TRBD2 as D (6 bases). The CDR3 totals 17 residues. Between the trimmed V and J ends, which lost 0 bases and 5 bases, there was a span of 20 bases. CDR1 SGHRS and CDR2 YFSETQ come from the germline V gene. CDR3 in DNA: TGCGCCAGCAGCTTGGTTTCGGCGGGGCCGCCGGAGGAGACCCAGTACTTC. It encodes CASSLVSAGPPEETQYF.

The chain carries TRBV7-9 and TRBJ2-5, with 14 bases lining up with TRBD2. CDR1 is SEHNR, CDR2 FQNEAQ, per germline (reference sequence). After removal of 1 base from V and 1 base from J, the junction contained 2 bases not matched to a gene. The CDR3 spans 17 residues. DNA for the CDR3: TGTGCCAGCAGCTTAGGGACTAGCGGGGGGTTCCAAGAGACCCAGTACTTC. The encoded protein is CASSLGTSGGFQETQYF.

This sequence joins TRBV7-8 and TRBJ2-6; D is undetermined. The V end was cut by 3 bases, the J end by 2 bases, with 2 bases between. The CDR3 covers 13 residues. The germline V gene encodes CDR1 SGHVS and CDR2 FQNEAQ. CDR3 sequence: CASSFTGANVLTF. DNA of the CDR3: TGTGCCAGCAGCTTCACTGGGGCCAACGTCCTGACTTTC.

The genes are TRBV6-6 and TRBJ1-4; maybe TRBD1 (6 bases). V lost 5 bases, J lost 1 base, and 17 bases lay in between. Germline loops: CDR1 MNHNY, CDR2 SVGAGI (reference sequence). There are 17 residues in the CDR3. This chain's CDR3 is CASSLGLAGETNEKLFF. CDR3 nucleotides: TGTGCCAGCAGTCTCGGCTTAGCAGGGGAAACTAATGAAAAACTGTTTTTT.

This chain uses TRBV30 with TRBJ1-2; maybe TRBD1 (6 bases). This CDR3 spans 16 amino acids. CDR1 GTSNPN and CDR2 SVGIG come from the germline V gene (reference sequence). Trimming removed 4 bases from V and 0 bases from J, with 18 bases in between. The CDR3 is CAWTIEGHPANYGYTF. Here the CDR3 DNA reads TGTGCCTGGACCATCGAGGGACATCCGGCTAACTATGGCTACACCTTC.

The chain is built from TRBV5-1 and TRBJ1-2; no clear D gene. Germline CDR1 reads SGHRS; CDR2 reads YFSETQ. Trimming stripped 2 bases from V and 8 bases from J, with 13 bases between. This CDR3 contains 13 residues. The CDR3 DNA sequence: TGCGCCAGCAGCTTCGGGGAAAACCAAGGCTACACCTTC. Encoded protein: CASSFGENQGYTF.

V is TRBV6-6 and J is TRBJ2-7; 7 bases align to TRBD1. V lost 2 bases and J lost 10; bases outside the gene matches: 17. The CDR3 is made up of 16 amino acids. Germline V gene lookup returns CDR1 MNHNY and CDR2 SVGAGI (reference sequence). In DNA form, the CDR3 reads TGTGCCAGCAGTTACCTAGAGACAGGGTCAAGTAATCACCAGTACTTC. Its translation: CASSYLETGSSNHQYF.

The J gene is TRBJ2-2, the V gene TRBV29-1; 8 bases are a match to TRBD2. The V gene end was trimmed by 6 bases and the J gene end by 0 bases; junction bases not matched to a gene: 6. Germline V gene data show CDR1 as SQVTM and CDR2 as ANQGSEA. The CDR3 consists of 15 residues. CDR3 coding DNA: TGCAGCGTCGGCCCGGGGGGGGCGAACACCGGGGAGCTGTTTTTT. It codes for CSVGPGGANTGELFF.

The chain is built from TRBV4-1 and TRBJ2-5, with 10 bases lining up with TRBD2. With 4 bases clipped from V and 5 bases from J, the junction kept 7 bases outside the gene matches. This CDR3 is 15 amino acids long. Looked up from germline, CDR1 is MGHRA and CDR2 is YSYEKL. The CDR3 loop is CASSLTLAGVETQYF. The CDR3, as DNA: TGCGCCAGCAGCCTAACCCTAGCGGGGGTGGAGACCCAGTACTTC.

The chain combines TRBV9 with TRBJ1-2; a possible D gene is TRBD1 (5 bases). The V gene lost 0 bases and the J gene lost 8 bases, with 14 bases spanning the gap. CDR1 is SGDLS, CDR2 YYNGEE, per germline. This CDR3 contains 14 residues. The CDR3 nucleotides read TGTGCCAGCAGCGTAGGTTCAGGGATACTCGGCTACACCTTC. Residues: CASSVGSGILGYTF.

The rearrangement links TRBV7-9 to TRBJ1-1; D remains ambiguous. The CDR3 contains 15 residues. Germline assignment: CDR1 SEHNR and CDR2 FQNEAQ (reference sequence). V was clipped by 1 base and J by 7 bases, with 16 bases between them. The CDR3 protein is CASSLVAVFGSEAFF. CDR3 bases: TGTGCCAGCAGCTTAGTAGCTGTCTTTGGTAGTGAAGCTTTCTTT.

This chain connects TRBV19 to TRBJ1-1; D not certain. V lost 5 bases and J lost 2, with 9 bases in between. Per germline, CDR1 LNHDA and CDR2 SQIVND (reference sequence). This CDR3 comprises 13 residues. CDR3 residues: CASSEDINTEAFF. The DNA for the CDR3 is TGTGCCAGTAGTGAGGATATTAACACTGAAGCTTTCTTT.

This chain connects TRBV9 to TRBJ2-1, with TRBD1 matching 8 bases. The germline CDR1 and CDR2 sequences are SGDLS and YYNGEE. Trimming cost V 3 bases and J 8 bases; bases outside gene matches: 10. The CDR3 length is 15 residues. In nucleotides, the CDR3 is TGTGCCAGCAGCGCCCGGACAGGGATTAACGATGAGCAGTTCTTC. Residues: CASSARTGINDEQFF.

The chain joins TRBV6-5 to TRBJ2-5; tentatively, D is TRBD1 (6 bases). The CDR3 consists of 13 residues. V dropped 4 bases and J dropped 3 bases, with 9 bases sitting between them. Germline values: CDR1 MNHEY, CDR2 SVGAGI. The CDR3 spells CASSLHREETQYF. Here the CDR3 DNA reads TGTGCCAGCAGTTTACACAGGGAAGAGACCCAGTACTTC.

In nucleotides, the CDR3 is TGTGCCAGCAGCCTCGGACAGGGGGCTTATGGCTACACCTTC. This encodes CASSLGQGAYGYTF. This chain connects TRBV11-2 to TRBJ1-2; 11 bases are a match to TRBD1. V was pared by 5 bases and J by 5 bases, with 4 bases of the junction left unmatched. The CDR3 has 14 residues. Per the germline V gene, CDR1 is SGHAT and CDR2 is FQNNGV.

The rearrangement links TRBV5-1 to TRBJ2-3; D unresolved. Germline assignment: CDR1 SGHRS and CDR2 YFSETQ. V dropped 0 bases and J dropped 5 bases, with 10 bases sitting between them. The CDR3 consists of 14 residues. In nucleotides, the CDR3 is TGCGCCAGCAGCTTGGTCGGAGATGTAGATACGCAGTATTTT. Protein sequence: CASSLVGDVDTQYF.

The V and J genes are TRBV18 and TRBJ1-1, with a tentative D call TRBD1 (5 bases). CDR3 length: 15 residues. Trimming stripped 3 bases from V and 1 base from J, with 12 bases between. CDR1 is KGHSH, CDR2 LQKENI, per germline. The CDR3 DNA reads TGTGCCAGCTCACCCCAGGGCGCAGCGAACACTGAAGCTTTCTTT. Translated: CASSPQGAANTEAFF. Full variable domain (remainder filled in from reference TRBV18 and TRBJ1-1): NAGVMQNPRHLVRRRGQEARLRCSPMKGHSHVYWYRQLPEEGLKFMVYLQKENIIDESGMPKERFSAEFPKEGPSILRIQQVVRGDSAAYFCASSPQGAANTEAFFGQGTRLTVV.

This chain connects TRBV10-3 to TRBJ2-7; perhaps TRBD1 as D (5 bases). Trimming removed 3 bases from V and 0 bases from J, with 15 bases in between. Per germline, CDR1 ENHRY and CDR2 SYGVKD. CDR3 length equals 16 residues. The CDR3 bases are TGTGCCATCAGTGAAGGTCCAGCAGGGTCCTCCTACGAGCAGTACTTC. It is translated as CAISEGPAGSSYEQYF.

To note about this clone: The identical CDR3 is also encoded by other nucleotide sequences in the sample. The chain links TRBV30 to TRBJ1-1; tentative D call: TRBD1 (6 bases). CDR1 is GTSNPN and CDR2 is SVGIG in the germline V gene (reference sequence). The CDR3 contains 13 residues. Trimming stripped 0 bases from V and 5 bases from J, with 10 bases between. This chain's CDR3 is CAWSVQGNTEAFF. In DNA form, the CDR3 reads TGTGCCTGGAGTGTACAGGGAAATACTGAAGCTTTCTTT. Using reference TRBV30 and TRBJ1-1 for the parts outside the CDR3, the full variable domain is SQTIHQWPATLVQPVGSPLSLECTVEGTSNPNLYWYRQAAGRGLQLLFYSVGIGQISSEVPQNLSASRPQDRQFILSSKKLLLSDSGFYLCAWSVQGNTEAFFGQGTRLTVV.

The chain couples TRBV25-1 to TRBJ1-2, with D unclear. Germline CDR1 MGHDK, CDR2 SYGVNS. V shed 3 bases and J shed 4 bases, with 6 bases lying between them. This CDR3 contains 12 residues. The CDR3 DNA is TGTGCCAGCAGTGACAACATCTATGGCTACACCTTC. Translating it yields CASSDNIYGYTF.

A few counts support this clone. The rearrangement links TRBV19 to TRBJ2-7; the match to TRBD2 covers 10 bases. Germline V gene data show CDR1 as LNHDA and CDR2 as SQIVND (reference sequence). The CDR3 sequence is 16 residues long. After removal of 6 bases from V and 4 bases from J, the junction contained 12 bases not matched to a gene. The CDR3 region is CASSLAGEAGSYEQYF. CDR3 DNA sequence: TGTGCCAGTAGCCTAGCGGGGGAGGCTGGCAGTTACGAGCAGTACTTC.

The chain recombines TRBV18 with TRBJ1-2; weak D call: TRBD1 (5 bases). The CDR3 is 17 residues long. Germline CDR1 reads KGHSH; CDR2 reads LQKENI. V shed 1 base and J shed 7 bases, with 22 bases lying between them. As DNA, the CDR3 is TGTGCCAGCTCACCACAGGACGACCAGGGTTTAAGTGGTGGCTACACCTTC. Encoded protein: CASSPQDDQGLSGGYTF.

This rearrangement joins TRBV2 to TRBJ1-1, with no clear D. Germline loops: CDR1 SNHLY, CDR2 FYNNEI. V was clipped by 6 bases and J by 8 bases, with 16 bases between them. The CDR3 is 13 residues long. This CDR3 reads CASRNRPVGEAFF. CDR3 sequence (DNA): TGTGCCAGCAGGAACAGACCCGTAGGCGAAGCTTTCTTT.

The chain uses TRBV9 and TRBJ1-3; D might be TRBD1 (6 bases). The CDR3 consists of 14 residues. V was cut by 4 bases and J by 6 bases, with 14 bases left in between. Germline V gives CDR1 SGDLS, CDR2 YYNGEE. CDR3 sequence (DNA): TGTGCCAGCAGCCCTTTGACAGGACAAAACACCATATATTTT. Its translation: CASSPLTGQNTIYF. Full variable domain (remainder filled in from reference TRBV9 and TRBJ1-3): DSGVTQTPKHLITATGQRVTLRCSPRSGDLSVYWYQQSLDQGLQFLIQYYNGEERAKGNILERFSAQQFPDLHSELNLSSLELGDSALYFCASSPLTGQNTIYFGEGSWLTVV.

CDR3 nucleotides: TGTGCCAGCTCCCTAGGCGGGGGGGCGGGAAATGAGCAGTTCTTC. This sequence encodes CASSLGGGAGNEQFF. The rearrangement uses TRBV6-4 and TRBJ2-1, with 9 bases identical to TRBD2. Germline V gene lookup returns CDR1 MRHNA and CDR2 SNTAGT. This CDR3 is 15 amino acids long. With 8 bases clipped from V and 7 bases from J, the junction kept 12 bases outside the gene matches.

This clone was found a few times. The V call is TRBV29-1, the J call TRBJ1-2; D might be TRBD1 (6 bases). The V gene's germline CDR1 is SQVTM and CDR2 ANQGSEA. The CDR3 has 13 residues. The V end was cut by 3 bases, the J end by 8 bases, with 16 bases between. CDR3 in DNA: TGCAGCGTTGATAGGACAGATCTGGGGGGCTACACCTTC. It specifies CSVDRTDLGGYTF.

As for this clone: The sample has other DNA sequences that encode this CDR3 too. The chain employs TRBV28 and TRBJ1-2; the D gene is possibly TRBD1 (6 bases). The V end was cut by 5 bases, the J end by 1 base, with 8 bases between. Germline assignment: CDR1 MDHEN and CDR2 SYDVKM. This CDR3 region has 13 residues. The CDR3 DNA follows: TGTGCCAGCAGTCTGGGACATAACTATGGCTACACCTTC. Translating gives CASSLGHNYGYTF.

The sample holds a few counts of this clone. The chain employs TRBV3-1 (or the pseudogene TRBV3-2) and TRBJ2-2; 13 nucleotides match TRBD2. This CDR3 is 17 amino acids long. V shed 5 bases, J shed 6 bases, and the junction held 9 bases outside the gene matches. Per the germline V gene, CDR1 is LGHDT and CDR2 is YNNKEL (reference sequence). CDR3 sequence: CASSSRGTSGEAGELFF. CDR3 DNA: TGTGCCAGCAGCTCCCGCGGGACTAGCGGGGAAGCCGGGGAGCTGTTTTTT.

The V call is TRBV29-1, the J call TRBJ2-2, with 9 bases lining up with TRBD2. The CDR3 loop spans 15 amino acids. V was pared by 5 bases and J by 1 base, with 5 bases of the junction left unmatched. The germline V gene has CDR1 SQVTM and CDR2 ANQGSEA. The CDR3 coding sequence is TGCAGCGTTCGCAGACTAGCGGAGAACACCGGGGAGCTGTTTTTT. This sequence encodes CSVRRLAENTGELFF.